The rows below give T cell receptor beta chains drawn from one sample of a study of T cells in Graves' hyperthyroidism and ophthalmopathy. TCRdb re-derived calls from the multiplex PCR reads in MiXCR, one entry per CDR3 protein. Seen here are 300,000 or so distinct CDR3 sequences, approximately 17% observed once, and the top ten hold around 35%. Specimen: blood. The source is a man aged 30 to 39 with Graves' hyperthyroidism. CDR3s include the opening cysteine and the closing phenylalanine or tryptophan. D genes are given only for firm matches. The listing skips clone size in some rows; elsewhere it reads once, few, many or a size class.

cdr3_nt | cdr3_aa | j_call | clone_size | d_call | v_call
TGTGCCAGCAGTTTTGTCGGGACTAATCAGCCCCAGCATTTT | CASSFVGTNQPQHF | TRBJ1-5 | many | NA | TRBV27
TGTGCCAGCCGAAATCTCCCGGGACAGGGGGCTAACGAGCAGTACTTC | CASRNLPGQGANEQYF | TRBJ2-7 | NA | TRBD1 | TRBV6-1
TGCAGTGCTAGAGACCCACAGTCCTACGAGCAGTACTTC | CSARDPQSYEQYF | TRBJ2-7 | few | NA | TRBV20-1
TGCGCCAGCCGAGCCGCACTCCAGGGCACTGGCTACACCTTC | CASRAALQGTGYTF | TRBJ1-2 | NA | NA | TRBV5-1
TGTGCCAGCAGCCGGCGTACAGGATATCGCACAGATACGCAGTATTTT | CASSRRTGYRTDTQYF | TRBJ2-3 | NA | NA | TRBV7-8
TGTGCCAGCAGCTTAATGGGGTACCAAGAGACCCAGTACTTC | CASSLMGYQETQYF | TRBJ2-5 | NA | NA | TRBV7-9
TGTGCCAGCAGCGTATCGGCAGGGGGTCAAGATACGCAGTATTTT | CASSVSAGGQDTQYF | TRBJ2-3 | NA | TRBD1 | TRBV9
TGTGCCATCAGTAGGGACAGGGGGCGGGGTTCACCCCTCCACTTT | CAISRDRGRGSPLHF | TRBJ1-6 | NA | TRBD1 | TRBV10-3
TGTGCCAGCAACAAAAGGGGGGCCGTCGGAGGCTACACCTTC | CASNKRGAVGGYTF | TRBJ1-2 | NA | NA | TRBV27
TGTGCCACCAGTGAGGGAACTAGTCCTGAGCAGTTCTTC | CATSEGTSPEQFF | TRBJ2-1 | many | NA | TRBV24-1
TGTGCCAGCAGTTTGTTGCGGCAGGGCGGCGAGCAGTACTTC | CASSLLRQGGEQYF | TRBJ2-7 | many | NA | TRBV12-3/TRBV12-4
TGTGCCAGCAGCTTCGTGGGGACTAGCGGGGATACGCAGTATTTT | CASSFVGTSGDTQYF | TRBJ2-3 | NA | TRBD2 | TRBV7-9
TGTGCCAGCAGCTCAAGGATAGCGGGGGTGGCCCAAGAGACCCAGTACTTC | CASSSRIAGVAQETQYF | TRBJ2-5 | NA | TRBD2 | TRBV7-9
TGTGCCAGCTCTGATTGGGGGCTGAGCTCCTACAATGAGCAGTTCTTC | CASSDWGLSSYNEQFF | TRBJ2-1 | many | NA | TRBV18
TGTGCCAGCAGTCCTAATCCTCCGTTTGGGGGAAATCAGCCCCAGCATTTT | CASSPNPPFGGNQPQHF | TRBJ1-5 | few | NA | TRBV6-1
TGTGCCAGTACGGCCTACGGGGATAACTATGGCTACACCTTC | CASTAYGDNYGYTF | TRBJ1-2 | many | NA | TRBV11-2
TGTGCCAGCAGTTTAAGGATGAACTCCTACAATGAGCAGTTCTTC | CASSLRMNSYNEQFF | TRBJ2-1 | few | NA | TRBV27
TGTGCCACCAGTGATTTGCGCAGGGGTAGCAATGAGCAGTTCTTC | CATSDLRRGSNEQFF | TRBJ2-1 | NA | NA | TRBV24-1
TGTGCTAGCAGCTTATCTTGGGCAGATCAAGAGACCCAGTACTTC | CASSLSWADQETQYF | TRBJ2-5 | NA | NA | TRBV7-7
TGCAGTGCCCACCGGGGGACAGGGGGCACTGAAGCTTTCTTT | CSAHRGTGGTEAFF | TRBJ1-1 | NA | TRBD1 | TRBV20-1
TGTGCCAGCAGGGGAAACAGACTACGGGAGCAGTACTTC | CASRGNRLREQYF | TRBJ2-7 | many | NA | TRBV12-3/TRBV12-4
TGTGCCAGCAGCTTAGCGGGGGGCTCAACTTACGAGCAGTACTTC | CASSLAGGSTYEQYF | TRBJ2-7 | many | NA | TRBV7-9
TGTGCCAGCAGTTCCCCAGGAACTGAAGCTTTCTTT | CASSSPGTEAFF | TRBJ1-1 | NA | NA | TRBV28
TGTGCCAGTAGTATAGATCTCCAAGAGACCCAGTACTTC | CASSIDLQETQYF | TRBJ2-5 | few | NA | TRBV19
TGTGCCAGCTCCCCCCGGGGCAGGGGTTCGAACACTGAAGCTTTCTTT | CASSPRGRGSNTEAFF | TRBJ1-1 | many | NA | TRBV18
TGTGCCAGCAGCCAAAATGCGGGTGACACCTACGAGCAGTACTTC | CASSQNAGDTYEQYF | TRBJ2-7 | NA | NA | TRBV7-6
TGCGCCAGCGGATACAGGGGGCTCAACTATGGCTACACCTTC | CASGYRGLNYGYTF | TRBJ1-2 | few | TRBD1 | TRBV5-1
TGTGCCAGCAGCGCCGGGACCAGCAATGAGCAGTTCTTC | CASSAGTSNEQFF | TRBJ2-1 | many | NA | TRBV2
TGTGCCAGCAGTGAACTGGGCGGGTTACCGCACTACGAGCAGTACTTC | CASSELGGLPHYEQYF | TRBJ2-7 | few | NA | TRBV25-1